Below, 7 T cell receptor beta chains from the same sample are listed, as sequenced in a study of response to subunit inactivated influenza vaccine. One entry per CDR3 protein, called by TCRdb with MiXCR from the RT-PCR reads. The data contain about half a million distinct CDR3 sequences, approximately 11% of them singletons. This specimen was PBMCs from blood, taken roughly 45 days after vaccination. The receptors shown here come from a man in his fifties or sixties who received an inactivated influenza vaccine.

There are many counts of this clonotype. The chain recombines TRBV12-3 or TRBV12-4 with TRBJ2-5, with D perhaps TRBD1 (6 bases). Trimming cost V 6 bases and J 2 bases, with 13 bases left between them. The CDR3 loop spans 14 amino acids. The CDR3 loop reads CASRPGQIQETQYF. The CDR3 DNA sequence: TGTGCCAGCAGACCCGGACAGATTCAAGAGACCCAGTACTTC.

This clonotype has a handful of counts. The chain carries TRBV5-1 and TRBJ2-1; D is perhaps TRBD1 or TRBD2 (6 bases each). Germline assignment: CDR1 SGHRS and CDR2 YFSETQ. The CDR3 is 15 amino acids. V was cut by 4 bases and J by 10 bases, with 21 bases left in between. DNA of the CDR3: TGCGCCAGCAGCCCGGGACAACTAGCTGGAGGGGAGCAGTTCTTC. It codes for CASSPGQLAGGEQFF.

The chain combines TRBV27 with TRBJ2-5; perhaps TRBD1 as D (6 bases). The CDR3 contains 15 residues. V was clipped by 6 bases and J by 13 bases, with 27 bases between them. Germline loops: CDR1 MNHEY, CDR2 SMNVEV (reference sequence). Here the CDR3 DNA reads TGTGCCAGCAGCCTGAACAGGGAGCCCCATAGCGAGCTGTACTTC. It is translated as CASSLNREPHSELYF.

The rearrangement links TRBV28 to TRBJ2-3; maybe TRBD1 (6 bases). V was trimmed by 5 bases and J by 1 base, leaving 16 bases between them. Germline V gene lookup returns CDR1 MDHEN and CDR2 SYDVKM. The CDR3 runs to 16 residues. CDR3 loop: CASSGGHGWGTDTQYF. For the CDR3, the DNA is TGTGCCAGCAGTGGGGGCCACGGATGGGGCACAGATACGCAGTATTTT.

This sequence joins TRBV6-1 and TRBJ2-1; 7 bases match TRBD1. Trimming cost V 1 base and J 2 bases; bases outside gene matches: 2. There are 15 residues in the CDR3. Germline-derived CDR1 and CDR2 are MNHNS and SASEGT. The CDR3 region is CASSEGQGPYNEQFF. The CDR3 DNA reads TGTGCCAGCAGTGAAGGACAGGGACCCTACAATGAGCAGTTCTTC.

This clonotype occurred many times. This chain joins TRBV5-1 and TRBJ2-3, with a possible D match to TRBD1 (5 bases). The CDR3 length is 14 residues. The germline V and J ends were trimmed by 9 bases and 0 bases, with 14 bases remaining between them. CDR1 is SGHRS and CDR2 is YFSETQ in the germline V gene. The CDR3 DNA reads as TGCGCCACAGCACGACAGACTAGCACAGATACGCAGTATTTT. Protein sequence: CATARQTSTDTQYF.

This sequence joins TRBV2 and TRBJ2-7, with TRBD1 as a possible D gene (5 bases). The ends were cut back, 0 bases at V and 1 base at J, with 10 bases in the middle. The V gene's germline CDR1 is SNHLY and CDR2 FYNNEI. This CDR3 spans 15 amino acids. Here the CDR3 reads CASSEAGAGSYEQYF. The CDR3 DNA reads as TGTGCCAGCAGTGAAGCCGGCGCAGGGTCCTACGAGCAGTACTTC.